Listed here are 32 T cell receptor beta chains from one sample, sequenced in a study of cytomegalovirus exposure and HLA in healthy donors. Assay used: immunoSEQ multiplex PCR; TCRdb lists only in-frame clones, some missing. Counted here are roughly 59,000 clones, around 93% occurring once; the ten biggest clones make up 5.3%. Input material: PBMCs. The receptors were sampled from a man younger than 35 in good health and CMV-seropositive.

On this clone: The final CDR3 position lacks the conserved phenylalanine or tryptophan, pointing to a likely read error. The limits of the CDR3 on the DNA are not certain, so only TCRdb's listed CDR3 is given. The chain recombines TRBV21-1 with TRBJ1-4; whether TRBD1, the table's D call, matches the DNA was not checked. TRBV21-1 is annotated as a pseudogene. Termini included, the CDR3 measures 12 amino acids. The CDR3: CARVSFLRGWYA.

The gene calls are TRBV28 and TRBJ1-4; D ambiguous. The CDR3 spans 11 residues. Germline values: CDR1 MDHEN, CDR2 SYDVKM. Trimming stripped 8 bases from V and 1 base from J, with 2 bases between. CDR3 DNA: TGTGCCAGCCTAACTAATGAAAAACTGTTTTTT. As protein: CASLTNEKLFF.

The chain is built from TRBV18 and TRBJ2-7; D unresolved. CDR1 and CDR2 (germline): KGHSH, LQKENI. The ends were cut back, 1 base at V and 3 bases at J, with 7 bases in the middle. CDR3 length equals 13 residues. DNA for the CDR3: TGTGCCAGCTCACCACGGGCTGACTACGAGCAGTACTTC. It encodes CASSPRADYEQYF.

This clone has more than one count but fewer than ten. The CDR3 end shows no conserved phenylalanine or tryptophan, and so a read error is likely. The DNA is left out, because the CDR3 cannot be placed on it with certainty; the CDR3 is given as TCRdb lists it. V usage is TRBV6-1 and J usage is TRBJ2-7; the D call TRBD1 from the table was never checked on the DNA. CDR1 and CDR2 from the germline V gene are MNHNS and SASEGT. The CDR3 comprises 14 residues, both ends counted. CDR3 sequence: CASSLTLDREGVGI.

The chain has TRBV29-1 and TRBJ1-1; D remains unclear. The V end was cut by 1 base, the J end by 0 bases, with 6 bases between. This CDR3 contains 13 residues. Germline V gene data show CDR1 as SQVTM and CDR2 as ANQGSEA. DNA of the CDR3: TGCAGCGTTGAAGGGACTTTGAACACTGAAGCTTTCTTT. It codes for CSVEGTLNTEAFF.

The chain carries TRBV6-5 and TRBJ2-7; D perhaps matches TRBD1 (6 bases). Germline V gene data show CDR1 as MNHEY and CDR2 as SVGAGI. The V gene lost 1 base and the J gene lost 2 bases, with 9 bases spanning the gap. The CDR3 extends over 14 amino acids. CDR3 in amino acids: CASSYWDKTYEQYF. In DNA, the CDR3 is TGTGCCAGCAGTTACTGGGACAAGACCTACGAGCAGTACTTC.

The V call is TRBV12-5, the J call TRBJ2-7; 9 nucleotides match TRBD2. The CDR3 loop spans 17 amino acids. CDR1 is LGHNT and CDR2 is FRNRAP in the germline V gene. Trimming cost V 6 bases and J 1 base; bases outside gene matches: 13. CDR3 protein: CASGPARVSGSSYEQYF. CDR3 sequence (DNA): TGTGCTAGTGGCCCCGCCCGGGTTAGCGGGAGTTCCTACGAGCAGTACTTC. Filled out from reference TRBV12-5 and TRBJ2-7, the complete variable domain reads DARVTQTPRHKVTEMGQEVTMRCQPILGHNTVFWYRQTMMQGLELLAYFRNRAPLDDSGMPKDRFSAEMPDATLATLKIQPSEPRDSAVYFCASGPARVSGSSYEQYFGPGTRLTVT.

This chain links TRBV6-5 with TRBJ2-7; D is possibly TRBD1 (5 bases). Trimming took off 8 bases at V and 0 bases at J, with 14 bases between the two ends. The CDR3 totals 14 residues. Germline lookup yields CDR1 MNHEY and CDR2 SVGAGI. The DNA of the CDR3 is TGTGCCAGCCGTCCAGGGTGGGGCTCCTACGAGCAGTACTTC. Translating gives CASRPGWGSYEQYF.

The rearrangement links TRBV6-5 to TRBJ1-1, with D perhaps matching TRBD1 (6 bases). The CDR3 is 16 residues long. Per germline, CDR1 MNHEY and CDR2 SVGAGI. V dropped 0 bases and J dropped 3 bases, with 14 bases sitting between them. The CDR3 is CASSYSKIAGDTEAFF. CDR3 nucleotides: TGTGCCAGCAGTTACTCGAAAATAGCAGGGGACACTGAAGCTTTCTTT.

The gene calls are TRBV5-6 and TRBJ2-5, with D perhaps TRBD2 (7 bases). The CDR3 consists of 13 residues. V shed 6 bases and J shed 7 bases, with 16 bases lying between them. Germline V lookup: CDR1 SGHDT, CDR2 YYEEEE. Here the CDR3 reads CASIRGRELTQYF. CDR3 nucleotides: TGTGCCAGCATCCGGGGGCGGGAGTTGACCCAGTACTTC.

The V and J genes are TRBV25-1 and TRBJ2-1; D possibly corresponds to TRBD2 (6 bases). Trimming took off 4 bases at V and 7 bases at J, with 23 bases between the two ends. CDR1 is MGHDK and CDR2 is SYGVNS in the germline V gene. This CDR3 has 17 residues. The CDR3 DNA reads as TGTGCCAGCAGTGGCACCCTCCCCGCGGGAACGGGAAATGAGCAGTTCTTC. This codes for CASSGTLPAGTGNEQFF. Supplemented by reference TRBV25-1 and TRBJ2-1, the full variable domain reads EADIYQTPRYLVIGTGKKITLECSQTMGHDKMYWYQQDPGMELHLIHYSYGVNSTEKGDLSSESTVSRIRTEHFPLTLESARPSHTSQYLCASSGTLPAGTGNEQFFGPGTRLTVL.

The CDR3 nucleotides read TGTGCCAGCAGCCCGAGGAGCTCCTACAATGAGCAGTTCTTC. Protein sequence: CASSPRSSYNEQFF. The chain couples TRBV7-9 to TRBJ2-1, with unresolved D. The CDR3 runs to 14 residues. Germline-derived CDR1 and CDR2 are SEHNR and FQNEAQ (reference sequence). The germline V and J ends were trimmed by 5 bases and 0 bases, with 8 bases remaining between them.

This chain joins TRBV4-1 and TRBJ1-3; 7 bases match TRBD1. Losses at the gene ends were 1 base for V and 3 bases for J; bases not matched to a gene: 6. Germline loops: CDR1 MGHRA, CDR2 YSYEKL. CDR3 length equals 16 residues. The CDR3 DNA reads as TGCGCCAGCAGCCAAGGCCGGACAGGCGGTGGAAACACCATATATTTT. It encodes CASSQGRTGGGNTIYF.

The rearrangement joins TRBV2 to TRBJ2-3; D is ambiguous. The CDR3 is 13 residues long. V was pared by 1 base and J by 5 bases, with 7 bases between. The V gene's germline CDR1 is SNHLY and CDR2 FYNNEI. CDR3 residues: CASSEGLLDTQYF. DNA of the CDR3: TGTGCCAGCAGTGAAGGACTCTTAGATACGCAGTATTTT.

This clone was detected once. The chain joins TRBV30 to TRBJ2-3, with D unresolved. The CDR3 extends over 16 amino acids. CDR1 and CDR2 (germline): GTSNPN, SVGIG (reference sequence). V was cut by 3 bases and J by 0 bases, with 16 bases left in between. In nucleotides, the CDR3 is TGTGCCTGGAGCCATCTCATACGCGGTAGCACAGATACGCAGTATTTT. Protein: CAWSHLIRGSTDTQYF.

This chain uses TRBV6-5 with TRBJ2-7; TRBD1 aligns across 7 bases. With 0 bases clipped from V and 4 bases from J, the junction kept 0 bases outside the gene matches. Germline CDR1 is MNHEY and CDR2 is SVGAGI. The CDR3 covers 13 residues. CDR3 coding DNA: TGTGCCAGCAGTTACTCACAGGGGTACGAGCAGTACTTC. Residues: CASSYSQGYEQYF.

Here the CDR3 reads CASPYLPPTGPTYNEQFF. The CDR3 coding sequence is TGCGCCAGCCCTTACCTTCCGCCGACAGGCCCTACCTACAATGAGCAGTTCTTC. The chain joins TRBV5-1 to TRBJ2-1, with D possibly being TRBD1 (6 bases). Germline CDR1 SGHRS, CDR2 YFSETQ. The CDR3 loop spans 18 amino acids. V was cut by 7 bases and J by 2 bases, with 25 bases left in between.

CDR3 protein: CASSTSGGNQPQHF. For the CDR3, the DNA is TGCGCCAGCAGCACGTCAGGGGGCAATCAGCCCCAGCATTTT. The rearrangement joins TRBV5-1 to TRBJ1-5; a possible D gene is TRBD1 (6 bases). Trimming stripped 4 bases from V and 2 bases from J, with 10 bases between. The CDR3 spans 14 residues. CDR1 is SGHRS and CDR2 is YFSETQ in the germline V gene.

The chain is built from TRBV28 and TRBJ2-2; D might be TRBD2 (5 bases). The germline V gene has CDR1 MDHEN and CDR2 SYDVKM. Between the trimmed V and J ends, which lost 2 bases and 4 bases, there was a span of 11 bases. CDR3 length: 15 amino acids. The DNA of the CDR3 is TGTGCCAGCAGTTTAAGAGGGTCTGGCACCGGGGAGCTGTTTTTT. Protein sequence: CASSLRGSGTGELFF.

This chain links TRBV25-1 with TRBJ2-7, with TRBD1 identical over 7 bases. V was clipped by 9 bases and J by 5 bases; unmatched bases: 10. This CDR3 region has 13 residues. The germline CDR1 and CDR2 sequences are MGHDK and SYGVNS. The CDR3 spells CARGQAEENEQYF. The DNA of the CDR3 is TGTGCCAGAGGACAGGCGGAGGAAAACGAGCAGTACTTC.

The rearrangement links TRBV28 to TRBJ1-5; 10 positions match TRBD1. The CDR3 consists of 16 residues. Germline V gives CDR1 MDHEN, CDR2 SYDVKM. Unmatched junction bases numbered 5, after V lost 6 bases and J lost 0 bases. CDR3 amino acids: CASSGTGEVSNQPQHF. The CDR3 coding sequence is TGTGCCAGCAGCGGGACAGGGGAGGTTAGCAATCAGCCCCAGCATTTT. Using reference TRBV28 and TRBJ1-5 for the parts outside the CDR3, the full variable domain is DVKVTQSSRYLVKRTGEKVFLECVQDMDHENMFWYRQDPGLGLRLIYFSYDVKMKEKGDIPEGYSVSREKKERFSLILESASTNQTSMYLCASSGTGEVSNQPQHFGDGTRLSIL.

The chain couples TRBV10-2 to TRBJ2-1; D remains unclear. With 4 bases removed from V and 6 bases from J, the gap between germline ends came to 13 bases. Per the germline V gene, CDR1 is WSHSY and CDR2 is SAAADI. The CDR3 has 14 residues. The DNA of the CDR3 is TGCGCCAGCAGTGTATTCCTAGGTAGCAATGAGCAGTTCTTC. This codes for CASSVFLGSNEQFF.

This clone came up a few times. The chain employs TRBV15 and TRBJ1-1, with D possibly TRBD1 on 5 matching bases. In germline, CDR1 is LNHNV, CDR2 YYDKDF (reference sequence). Trimming took 6 bases from V and 1 from J, leaving 21 bases between them. This CDR3 contains 17 residues. The CDR3 is CATSSSTQGRENTEAFF. CDR3 in DNA: TGTGCCACCAGTTCCTCCACGCAGGGAAGGGAGAACACTGAAGCTTTCTTT.

The chain couples TRBV6-6 to TRBJ2-1, with 14 bases matching TRBD2. The CDR3 has 16 residues. J was trimmed by 8 bases and V by 1 base; bases with no gene match: 4. The germline CDR1 and CDR2 sequences are MNHNY and SVGAGI (reference sequence). The CDR3 sequence: CASSYLGLAGADEQFF. The CDR3 nucleotides read TGTGCCAGCAGTTACTTGGGACTAGCGGGAGCCGATGAGCAGTTCTTC.

The genes are TRBV11-2 and TRBJ1-5; 7 bases align to TRBD1. Germline V gives CDR1 SGHAT, CDR2 FQNNGV. The CDR3 has 15 amino acids. After removal of 5 bases from V and 4 bases from J, the junction contained 8 bases not matched to a gene. CDR3 DNA: TGTGCCAGCAGCGCAGCGACAGGGTCAAATCAGCCCCAGCATTTT. As protein: CASSAATGSNQPQHF.

This chain uses TRBV27 with TRBJ2-7; possibly TRBD1 for D (5 bases). Germline CDR1 MNHEY, CDR2 SMNVEV (reference sequence). V was pared by 3 bases and J by 2 bases, with 14 bases between. The CDR3 extends over 15 amino acids. The CDR3 here is CASSFTPRQPYEQYF. The CDR3 DNA reads as TGTGCCAGCAGTTTCACACCGAGACAGCCCTACGAGCAGTACTTC.

This clone was detected once. The chain links TRBV27 to TRBJ2-2; D uncertain. The CDR3 loop spans 17 amino acids. Germline lookup yields CDR1 MNHEY and CDR2 SMNVEV (reference sequence). The V and J ends lost 6 bases and 2 bases respectively, with 19 bases between them. The CDR3, as DNA: TGTGCCAGCAGCCTATACGCGGTTGGCAGCAACACCGGGGAGCTGTTTTTT. Its translation is CASSLYAVGSNTGELFF.

The chain has TRBV28 and TRBJ1-1; maybe TRBD1 (5 bases). The CDR3 contains 15 residues. Trimming left V 6 bases short and J 5 bases short, with 19 bases between. CDR1 is MDHEN and CDR2 is SYDVKM in the germline V gene. The CDR3 nucleotides are TGTGCCAGCAGCCCGGGGCCCCCCGGGGGTACTGAAGCTTTCTTT. The encoded protein is CASSPGPPGGTEAFF.

The chain couples TRBV2 to TRBJ1-5; unclear D gene. The CDR3 runs 14 residues. The V end was cut by 6 bases, the J end by 0 bases, with 9 bases between. Germline V gene data show CDR1 as SNHLY and CDR2 as FYNNEI. CDR3 DNA: TGTGCCAGCAGCGGACTTAATAGCAATCAGCCCCAGCATTTT. Translating gives CASSGLNSNQPQHF.

The CDR3 loop reads CASTVSLIPHEQFF. DNA of the CDR3: TGTGCCAGCACCGTGAGCTTGATCCCACATGAGCAGTTCTTC. The chain links TRBV7-9 to TRBJ2-1; D is unclear. The V gene's germline CDR1 is SEHNR and CDR2 FQNEAQ (reference sequence). This CDR3 region has 14 residues. Trimming stripped 7 bases from V and 8 bases from J, with 18 bases between.

The J gene is TRBJ2-1, the V gene TRBV10-3, with 11 bases that match TRBD2. The V gene end was trimmed by 7 bases and the J gene end by 7 bases; junction bases not matched to a gene: 21. CDR3 length: 19 residues. Per germline, CDR1 ENHRY and CDR2 SYGVKD. CDR3 DNA: TGTGCCATCAAAGGCGACGCGACTAGCGGGATGCCTGGGGAAAATGAGCAGTTCTTC. Protein product: CAIKGDATSGMPGENEQFF.

The V gene is TRBV28, the J gene TRBJ2-3; D is undetermined. Germline V lookup: CDR1 MDHEN, CDR2 SYDVKM. This CDR3 is built from 14 residues. V was shortened by 7 bases and J by 2 bases, with 13 bases between the two germline ends. The CDR3 reads CASIPSHFTDTQYF. The CDR3 bases are TGTGCCAGCATCCCCTCCCACTTCACAGATACGCAGTATTTT.